This record concerns one T cell receptor beta chain sequence. A few counts support this clonotype. Its antigen remains unidentified. Base-call qualities are not available, and no considerably larger clone is one nucleotide away. The data derive from a study of T cells in Graves' hyperthyroidism and ophthalmopathy (dated by TCRdb to between 2018 and 2021). About the investigation overall: Peripheral blood was collected at initial diagnosis, before any treatment. The approximately 90 discovery patients were divided at random into training and test sets in a 7:3 ratio. To identify distinguishing TCR V-J signatures, a discovery cohort of 100 patients was used, comprising 43 with Graves' ophthalmopathy and 57 with stable Graves' hyperthyroidism. Prospective prediction of ophthalmopathy was tested in an independent validation cohort of 18 to 20 hyperthyroidism patients and 15 to 17 patients who later progressed to ophthalmopathy. TCR Vbeta CDR3 sequencing of roughly 140 peripheral blood samples (under 45 ophthalmopathy, 75 to 80 hyperthyroidism and some 17 progressor patients) is reported in the paper. The study also compared thyroid tissue and blood T-cell repertoires from roughly 6 Graves' hyperthyroidism patients. Once sampling was done, hyperthyroidism patients were given methimazole at a starting dose of 30 mg daily, whereas ophthalmopathy patients were given high-dose intravenous methylprednisolone.

Stable Graves' hyperthyroidism was defined as no progression to ophthalmopathy during 18 months of follow-up. Hyperthyroidism patients were aged 18 to 65 years and newly diagnosed, with disease duration of less than 2 months. Exclusion was applied to patients with uncontrolled infections, other autoimmune diseases, pregnancy or lactation. Diagnoses were based on clinical symptoms, serum thyroxine and TRAb, thyroid ultrasound and orbital computed tomography. Ficoll-Paque density gradient centrifugation was used to isolate PBMCs from under 11 ml of fresh peripheral blood. Total RNA was extracted with Trizol reagent, and quality was checked on an Agilent 2100 Bioanalyzer. General study outcomes and caveats: In validation, progression to ophthalmopathy was predicted by the model with nearly 71% sensitivity and approximately 78% specificity, a median of around 6.5 months before onset. A model built on a 13 V-J signature distinguished ophthalmopathy from stable hyperthyroidism, reaching about 88% sensitivity and under 84% specificity in cross-validation and 80%/75% in testing. No statistical method was used to set the sample size in advance, and investigators knew the group allocation. Most expanded thyroid clonotypes (frequency above 0.001) were also detected in blood, suggesting blood repertoires may reflect thyroid immune responses.

The TCR beta CDR3 regions were amplified from the RNA transcripts. The first round of RT-PCR for the TCR CDR3 was performed with the HTBI primer set and the Qiagen OneStep RT-PCR kit. The libraries were constructed in a second round of multiplex PCR and then size-selected and purified. Libraries were sequenced paired-end with 100 bp reads on an Illumina HiSeq2000. The published analysis was carried out like this. SOAPnuke was used to process the raw data, removing reads that contained adapters or uncalled bases, had a mean Phred below 15, or lacked an exact match to the constant primer or identifier. High-quality paired reads were merged with COPE v1.2.5, and unique nucleotide sequences were defined as clonotypes. MiTCR v1.1 was used to align the clonotypes against IMGT TRBV, TRBD and TRBJ reference segments. The analysis was restricted to V-J combinations with a frequency above 0.0001, which together covered about 99% of the repertoires. The TCS score was defined as F50 (clonal expansion) divided by E x V (chaos), with BLOSUM62-based TCRdist calculated between CDR3 peptides within each V-J. Welch's t-statistics and random forest reduced fewer than 600 V-J features to 13, which were used in a naive Bayes classifier (R e1071). The Morisita-Horn index was used to measure how similar the thyroid and blood repertoires were. TCRdb ran its own pipeline on the public reads, namely fastp trimming at Q25 and MiXCR clone calling, and kept in-frame beta chains. One record per CDR3 amino acid sequence lists the most common genes and DNA. The V and J calls and clone size come from TCRdb's table, not from the authors' own analysis. For this sample the table gives hundreds of thousands of distinct CDR3 sequences, of which over 35% were detected only once. In total, the top ten clones hold roughly 31% of the sample.

Deletion took 6 bases off V and 5 bases off J, with a span of 14 bases between the germline ends. From cysteine to phenylalanine, the CDR3 is 14 amino acids long. Only CDR3 DNA remains: 42 bases, in frame from the first base. The germline V gene yields MNHEY for CDR1 and SVGAGI for CDR2. This chain is built from TRBV6-5 and TRBJ1-5, with the D gene too uncertain to name. The sample taken for sequencing was blood. This TCR was recovered from a middle-aged woman with Graves' hyperthyroidism. The DNA sequence is as follows: TGTGCCAGCAGCTACATGACCGGGCATCAGCCCCAGCATTTT. This codes for CASSYMTGHQPQHF.